This T cell receptor (beta chain) was observed in a study of human T cells and chemical hapten exposure. Turning to the study itself: Sensitizing treatment utilized 2% DPC over a roughly 2 cm by roughly 2 cm portion of upper inner arm skin.

Time point given: patch test 1, 2 weeks after DPC sensitization. Documented treatment: therapeutic diphenylcyclopropenone sensitization with weekly scalp DPC. TCRdb re-derived calls from the RACE reads in MiXCR, one entry per CDR3 protein. The sample holds approximately 400,000 distinct CDR3 sequences; roughly 4.8% are singletons and the top ten take about 2.2%. The table lists this clonotype with many counts. Trimming took off 2 bases at V and 5 bases at J, with 12 bases between the two ends. This CDR3 is 14 amino acids long. This sequence joins TRBV12-3 or TRBV12-4 and TRBJ1-1, with D tentatively TRBD1 (5 bases). Sequences were derived from whole blood, sampled in connection with sensitization to the hapten diphenylcyclopropenone (DPC). The sequence was obtained from a woman in her forties or fifties with alopecia areata. Some clones in this sample may be carry-over from other donors' samples. The CDR3 region has the DNA TGTGCCAGCAGTTTACCGGGGGTCGGGACTGAAGCTTTCTTT. Translating gives CASSLPGVGTEAFF.